This is a list of T cell receptor beta chains from one sample in a study of regulatory T cells in long-lasting Graves disease. MiXCR was run by TCRdb on the multiplex PCR reads, yielding one entry per CDR3 protein. The data show roughly 520,000 distinct CDR3 sequences, 12% seen once. The same sample was also studied in work on T cells in Graves' hyperthyroidism and ophthalmopathy.

The specimen comprised peripheral blood mononuclear cells (PBMCs), sampled at new diagnosis, from a patient treated with antithyroid drugs. These receptor sequences come from a woman aged 25 to 39 with Graves disease. The CDR3 runs from the conserved cysteine through the conserved F or W. Each record gives: J gene, D gene, clone size, V gene, CDR3 DNA, CDR3 protein. D genes are given only for firm matches. Expanded clones are given a class, and other clones once, few, many or no size at all.

>TRBJ2-1|.|many|TRBV5-1
TGCGCCAGCAGAAGTGGTCAGGGTAGAAATGAGCAGTTCTTC
CASRSGQGRNEQFF
>TRBJ1-2|TRBD1|many|TRBV27
TGTGCCAGCAGTATGGGACAGCTCTATGGCTACACCTTC
CASSMGQLYGYTF
>TRBJ2-2|TRBD1|many|TRBV29-1
TGCAGCGTTGGGACAGGCATCGACACCGGGGAGCTGTTTTTT
CSVGTGIDTGELFF
>TRBJ2-5|.|.|TRBV14
TGTGCCAGCAGTTTTGGTAGATTAGAGACCCAGTACTTC
CASSFGRLETQYF
>TRBJ2-3|.|.|TRBV24-1
TGTGCCACCAGTGATCCAGCGGAGGGAAAGGGAGATACGCAGTATTTT
CATSDPAEGKGDTQYF
>TRBJ1-3|.|many|TRBV29-1
TGCACCGGAAGGATCGGAAACACCATATATTTT
CTGRIGNTIYF
>TRBJ1-5|.|many|TRBV30
TGTGCCTGGAGTGAGGGGAGCCAGCCCCAGCATTTT
CAWSEGSQPQHF
>TRBJ2-1|TRBD1|many|TRBV6-2/TRBV6-3
TGTGCCAGCACTCTGGGGACAGACTACAATGAGCAGTTCTTC
CASTLGTDYNEQFF
>TRBJ2-2|.|many|TRBV3-1
TGTGCCAGCAGCAAAGGGCGAAGGACAGACCTCACCGGGGAGCTGTTTTTT
CASSKGRRTDLTGELFF
>TRBJ2-1|TRBD2|many|TRBV7-2
TGTGCCAGCAGCTACGCTAGCGGGGCCTACAATGAGCAGTTCTTC
CASSYASGAYNEQFF
>TRBJ2-1|TRBD2|.|TRBV11-1
TGTGCCAGCAGCTTTATAGAGGCGGGAGACTTAAATGAGCAGTCCTTC
CASSFIEAGDLNEQSF
>TRBJ2-1|.|many|TRBV24-1
TGTGCCACCAGGGGACCAGCCTACAATGAGCAGTTCTTC
CATRGPAYNEQFF
>TRBJ1-2|.|few|TRBV6-1
TGTGCCAGCAGGAAGTTTACGGATAACTATGGCTACACCTTC
CASRKFTDNYGYTF
>TRBJ2-2|.|.|TRBV19
TGTGCCAGTAGTACCAACTACAGGAACACCGGGGAGCTGTTTTTT
CASSTNYRNTGELFF
>TRBJ2-3|.|many|TRBV29-1
TGCAGCGCTGGCGTGGGCACAGATACGCAGTATTTT
CSAGVGTDTQYF
>TRBJ2-7|.|many|TRBV20-1
TGCAGTGCTAGTACCCAGACTAGGTCTACCTACGAGCAGTACTTC
CSASTQTRSTYEQYF
>TRBJ2-3|TRBD2|many|TRBV10-3
TGTGCCATCAGTGAGGGACTAGCGGCCAAGGGAGATACGCAGTATTTT
CAISEGLAAKGDTQYF
>TRBJ1-5|.|few|TRBV9
TGTGCCAGCAGTGAAAATTCAGGGCAGGAGCAGCCCCAGCATTTT
CASSENSGQEQPQHF
>TRBJ2-7|.|many|TRBV4-3
TGCGCCAGCAGCCAAGATGGGAACAGCTTCTACGAGCAGTACTTC
CASSQDGNSFYEQYF
>TRBJ2-1|TRBD2|few|TRBV6-2/TRBV6-3
TGTGCCAGCAGTTCTCTGACTAGCGGGAGCTATGAGCAGTTCTTC
CASSSLTSGSYEQFF
>TRBJ1-5|.|few|TRBV7-9
TGTGCCAGCAGCCAGGATAGTTTAAAGGGTCAGCCCCAGCATTTT
CASSQDSLKGQPQHF
>TRBJ2-2|TRBD1|many|TRBV28
TGTGCCAGCAGTACCAGGGGGACCGGGGAGCTGTTTTTT
CASSTRGTGELFF
>TRBJ2-2|TRBD1|few|TRBV7-9
TGTGCCAGCAGCTTAGAACAGGGGCGGACCGGGGAGCTGTTTTTT
CASSLEQGRTGELFF
>TRBJ2-3|.|.|TRBV7-2
TGTGCCAGCAGCTTAGATGGAAAGACATACAGCACAGATACGCAGTATTTT
CASSLDGKTYSTDTQYF
>TRBJ2-3|.|many|TRBV29-1
TGCAGCGTTGGCGTCAGGGGAGTTGCAGATACGCAGTATTTT
CSVGVRGVADTQYF
>TRBJ2-1|.|many|TRBV6-1
TGTGCCAGCAGTCAACACAATGAGCAGTTCTTC
CASSQHNEQFF
>TRBJ1-1|.|many|TRBV6-5
TGTGCCAGCAGTTACCTATCCAGGGACACTGAAGCTTTCTTT
CASSYLSRDTEAFF
>TRBJ2-7|.|many|TRBV11-2
TGTGCCAGCAGCGCAAGGAGGGGTTTATACGAGCAGTACTTC
CASSARRGLYEQYF
>TRBJ1-5|TRBD1|many|TRBV6-1
TGTGCCAGCACCGACAGGGACGTTAAGGATAGCAATCAGCCCCAGCATTTT
CASTDRDVKDSNQPQHF
>TRBJ1-6|TRBD1|many|TRBV27
TGTGCCAGCAGTTTAGGGCCGGGACAGGGACCCGAGGATTCACCCCTCCACTTT
CASSLGPGQGPEDSPLHF
>TRBJ2-1|.|many|TRBV18
TGTGCCAGCTCAGCCCCTGTAGCGGAAGAGCAGTTCTTC
CASSAPVAEEQFF
>TRBJ2-3|TRBD1|many|TRBV2
TGTGCCAGCAGCCAATGGACAGGGGGCACAGATACGCAGTATTTT
CASSQWTGGTDTQYF
>TRBJ2-5|.|.|TRBV12-3/TRBV12-4
TGTGCCAGCAGTAGAGCCATGGGGCTAGGGGAGACCCAGTACTTC
CASSRAMGLGETQYF
>TRBJ1-5|.|few|TRBV28
TGTGCCAGCAGTTTTGTCGACGGACCGGGAGGCCAGCCCCAGCATTTT
CASSFVDGPGGQPQHF
>TRBJ2-3|TRBD2|many|TRBV20-1
TGCAGTGCTAACCTAGCGGGAGGGCCTATAGATACGCAGTATTTT
CSANLAGGPIDTQYF
>TRBJ1-6|.|many|TRBV7-8
TGTGCCAGCAGCTCCAGACGTACACCCCTCCACTTT
CASSSRRTPLHF
>TRBJ1-1|.|many|TRBV28
TGTGCCAGCAGTTTTCGCCCATGGGCTGAAGCTTTCTTT
CASSFRPWAEAFF
>TRBJ2-1|.|few|TRBV27
TGTGCCAGCAGTTTAAGGAGAAATGAGCAGTTCTTC
CASSLRRNEQFF
>TRBJ2-7|TRBD2|many|TRBV18
TGTGCCAGCTCACCACTGGCGGGAGGAAGGTCCTACGAGCAGTACTTC
CASSPLAGGRSYEQYF
>TRBJ1-5|.|many|TRBV28
TGTGCCAGCAGTTTTCTGAGCAATCAGCCCCAGCATTTT
CASSFLSNQPQHF
>TRBJ2-5|.|many|TRBV20-1
TGCAGTGCTGGAGGGGTTCGGTTGGAGACCCAGTACTTC
CSAGGVRLETQYF
>TRBJ2-7|.|few|TRBV18
TGTGCCAGCTCACCACCGCAGGGGAGATCCATCTACGAGCAGTACTTC
CASSPPQGRSIYEQYF
>TRBJ2-2|TRBD1|many|TRBV5-1
TGCGCCAGCAGGGGTAGGACAGGGACGAACACCGGGGAGCTGTTTTTT
CASRGRTGTNTGELFF
>TRBJ1-6|.|many|TRBV6-1
TGTGCCTCCAAAGAGAGCTCCTATAATTCACCCCTCCACTTT
CASKESSYNSPLHF
>TRBJ2-1|TRBD2|.|TRBV25-1
TGTGCCAGCAGTGACTACGGACTAGCGGGAGGTTACAATGAGCAGTTCTTC
CASSDYGLAGGYNEQFF
>TRBJ2-3|.|many|TRBV11-2
TGTGCCAGCAGCCGATCATCCTTGCGAACGGATACGCAGTATTTT
CASSRSSLRTDTQYF
>TRBJ2-7|.|many|TRBV29-1
TGCAGCGTTTTGGCCTACGAGCAGTACTTC
CSVLAYEQYF
>TRBJ2-5|.|many|TRBV9
TGTGCCAGCAGCGTGGGGGACCTGGCCACCCAGTACTTC
CASSVGDLATQYF
>TRBJ1-2|.|many|TRBV6-1
TGTGCCAGCAGTGACGCCAGGATCGGTGGCTACACCTTC
CASSDARIGGYTF
>TRBJ2-2|TRBD1|many|TRBV6-1
TGTGCCAGCAGGGAGACAGGGGTCGACGGGGAGCTGTTTTTT
CASRETGVDGELFF
>TRBJ2-5|TRBD2|many|TRBV27
TGTGCCAGCAGTCTGGGCGGGAGGGCCGGTCGGACCCAGTACTTC
CASSLGGRAGRTQYF
>TRBJ2-3|TRBD1|many|TRBV28
TGTGCCAGCAGTTCGACAGGGTTAGGAGATACGCAGTATTTT
CASSSTGLGDTQYF
>TRBJ1-1|.|many|TRBV9
TGTGCCAGCAGCGCTATGAGGGGCACTGAAGCTTTCTTT
CASSAMRGTEAFF
>TRBJ1-1|TRBD1|many|TRBV30
TGTGCCTGGAGTGCAGGACAGGGATTGAGAGCTTTCTTT
CAWSAGQGLRAFF
>TRBJ2-3|.|few|TRBV5-1
TGCGCCAGCAGCTCCCCAGGGGTAGATACGCAGTATTTT
CASSSPGVDTQYF